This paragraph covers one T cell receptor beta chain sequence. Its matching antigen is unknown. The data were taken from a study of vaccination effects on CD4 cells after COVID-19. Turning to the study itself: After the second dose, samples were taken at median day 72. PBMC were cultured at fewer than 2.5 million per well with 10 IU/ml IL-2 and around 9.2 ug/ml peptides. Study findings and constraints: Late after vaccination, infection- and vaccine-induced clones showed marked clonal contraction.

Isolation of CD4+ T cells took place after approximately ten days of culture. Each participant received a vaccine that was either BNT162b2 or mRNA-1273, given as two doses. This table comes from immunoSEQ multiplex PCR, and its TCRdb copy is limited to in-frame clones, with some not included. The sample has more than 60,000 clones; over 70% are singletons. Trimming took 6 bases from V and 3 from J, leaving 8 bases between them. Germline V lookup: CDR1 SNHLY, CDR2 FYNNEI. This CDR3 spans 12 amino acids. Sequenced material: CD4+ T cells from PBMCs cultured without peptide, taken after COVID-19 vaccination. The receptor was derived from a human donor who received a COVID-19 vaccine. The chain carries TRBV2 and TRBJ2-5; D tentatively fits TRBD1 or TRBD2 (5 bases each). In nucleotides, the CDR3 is TGTGCCAGCAGGAGGGGCGAAGAGACCCAGTACTTC. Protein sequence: CASRRGEETQYF.